This entry lists 17 T cell receptor beta chains sequenced from one sample in a study of Ad26.COV2.S vaccination and SARS-CoV-2 variants. The treatment here: approximately 18 received Ad26.COV2.S at low or high dose, single or two shots; roughly five received placebo; per-sample allocation not given. Repertoires come from day 63 after the first vaccine or placebo injection. This table comes from immunoSEQ multiplex PCR, and its TCRdb copy is limited to in-frame clones, with some not included. The table has some 500,000 clones, about 91% seen once. The sample was peripheral blood, taken in a trial of Ad26.COV2.S vaccine versus placebo. The receptors shown here come from a person aged 18-60 years who received the Ad26.COV2.S COVID-19 vaccine or a placebo.

V gene TRBV18 combines with J gene TRBJ2-7; tentatively, D is TRBD1 or TRBD2 (5 bases each). Trimming removed 2 bases at V and 3 bases at J, with 20 bases between. The length of the CDR3 is 17 residues. Germline loops: CDR1 KGHSH, CDR2 LQKENI. DNA of the CDR3: TGTGCCAGCTCACCAGGACCCGAAGGGACGACTCTCTACGAGCAGTACTTC. This encodes CASSPGPEGTTLYEQYF.

V usage is TRBV2 and J usage is TRBJ1-4, with no clear D. The germline V and J ends were trimmed by 4 bases and 10 bases, with 13 bases remaining between them. The CDR3 has 13 residues. Per germline, CDR1 SNHLY and CDR2 FYNNEI. The CDR3 DNA reads as TGTGCCAGCAGTGGACGGGCAAGTGGAAAACTGTTTTTT. This translates into CASSGRASGKLFF.

The rearrangement joins TRBV6-2 or TRBV6-3 to TRBJ1-5, with D maybe TRBD1 (5 bases). The germline V and J ends were trimmed by 4 bases and 3 bases, with 22 bases remaining between them. The CDR3 consists of 18 residues. Germline lookup yields CDR1 MNHEY and CDR2 SVGEGT. CDR3 sequence (DNA): TGTGCCAGCAGTTCGAGGGGTCCTAGGGGAGGTCTCAATCAGCCCCAGCATTTT. It translates to CASSSRGPRGGLNQPQHF.

The table lists this clone with a few counts. V and J are TRBV6-2 or TRBV6-3 and TRBJ1-2; a weak D match, TRBD1 (6 bases). Germline V gene lookup returns CDR1 MNHEY and CDR2 SVGEGT. V was trimmed by 4 bases and J by 2 bases, leaving 14 bases between them. This CDR3 spans 15 amino acids. The CDR3 loop is CASSSSGTINYGYTF. Here the CDR3 DNA reads TGTGCCAGCAGTTCTTCTGGGACAATAAACTATGGCTACACCTTC.

V is TRBV5-1 and J is TRBJ2-2; 7 bases line up with TRBD1. The CDR3 is 14 residues long. The J segment lost 7 bases and the V segment lost 3 bases, leaving 6 bases of the junction unmatched. The germline V gene has CDR1 SGHRS and CDR2 YFSETQ. This CDR3 reads CASSSDRVDGELFF. The CDR3 DNA is TGCGCCAGCAGCTCTGACAGGGTCGACGGGGAGCTGTTTTTT.

V is TRBV12-3 or TRBV12-4 and J is TRBJ2-3; TRBD2 agrees at 7 bases. The junction had 2 bases not matched to a gene; V was cut back by 5 bases and J by 6 bases. CDR3 size: 12 residues. CDR3 coding DNA: TGTGCCAGCAGTCCCGGGGGGGATACGCAGTATTTT. Its protein is CASSPGGDTQYF.

As DNA, the CDR3 is TGCGCCAGCAGCCAAGATCATCAGCAGGGGGAAAAACTGTTTTTT. As protein: CASSQDHQQGEKLFF. This sequence joins TRBV4-3 and TRBJ1-4; a possible D gene is TRBD1 (6 bases). CDR3 length: 15 residues. Looked up from germline, CDR1 is LGHNA and CDR2 is YSLEER. Deletions cut 0 bases from V and 8 bases from J, with 13 bases between.

The rearrangement joins TRBV10-1 to TRBJ1-5, with D unresolved. The CDR3 totals 14 residues. V was cut by 3 bases and J by 3 bases, with 9 bases left in between. Germline V gene data show CDR1 as WNHNN and CDR2 as SYGVQD (reference sequence). CDR3 residues: CASSECLTNQPQHF. DNA for the CDR3: TGCGCCAGCAGTGAATGCCTGACCAATCAGCCCCAGCATTTT.

This clone has more than one count but fewer than ten. The V and J genes are TRBV7-8 and TRBJ1-4; D gene ambiguous. Germline V lookup: CDR1 SGHVS, CDR2 FQNEAQ. The CDR3 covers 14 residues. The V gene lost 1 base and the J gene lost 12 bases, with 15 bases spanning the gap. The CDR3 spells CASSLDFIKAELFF. The CDR3 DNA reads TGTGCCAGCAGCTTAGATTTTATTAAGGCCGAACTGTTTTTT.

The genes are TRBV10-3 and TRBJ1-4, with 8 bases identical to TRBD1. Unmatched junction bases numbered 8, after V lost 10 bases and J lost 7 bases. The CDR3 sequence is 13 residues long. Germline assignment: CDR1 ENHRY and CDR2 SYGVKD. CDR3 nucleotides: TGTGCCACGCAGGACAGGGAACCTGAAAAACTGTTTTTT. This translates into CATQDREPEKLFF.

This chain uses TRBV6-4 with TRBJ1-2; 8 bases match TRBD1. V lost 8 bases and J lost 1; bases outside the gene matches: 15. The CDR3 spans 17 residues. CDR1 and CDR2 (germline): MRHNA, SNTAGT. The CDR3 sequence: CASVRILLDRVNYGYTF. CDR3 bases: TGTGCCAGCGTGCGCATACTATTGGACAGGGTTAACTATGGCTACACCTTC.

This chain uses TRBV7-2 with TRBJ1-5; TRBD1 aligns across 8 bases. Germline CDR1 is SGHTA and CDR2 is FQGNSA. This CDR3 is 14 amino acids long. With V trimmed by 2 bases and J by 5 bases, 2 bases remained unmatched. The CDR3 region is CASSLQGAYQPQHF. Here the CDR3 DNA reads TGTGCCAGCAGCTTACAGGGGGCCTATCAGCCCCAGCATTTT. Full variable domain (missing parts from reference TRBV7-2 and TRBJ1-5): GAGVSQSPSNKVTEKGKDVELRCDPISGHTALYWYRQSLGQGLEFLIYFQGNSAPDKSGLPSDRFSAERTGGSVSTLTIQRTQQEDSAVYLCASSLQGAYQPQHFGDGTRLSIL.

The CDR3 region has the DNA TGTGCCAGCAGCTTAGAGGGGGTTTACACCTTC. This sequence encodes CASSLEGVYTF. The chain carries TRBV7-9 and TRBJ1-2, with a weak D call TRBD1 (6 bases). Trimming pared 1 base from V and 11 bases from J, leaving 8 bases between. CDR3 length: 11 residues. CDR1 is SEHNR, CDR2 FQNEAQ, per germline (reference sequence). The entire variable domain, with the rest obtained from reference TRBV7-9 and TRBJ1-2, is as follows: DTGVSQNPRHKITKRGQNVTFRCDPISEHNRLYWYRQTLGQGPEFLTYFQNEAQLEKSRLLSDRFSAERPKGSFSTLEIQRTEQGDSAMYLCASSLEGVYTFGSGTRLTVV.

The gene calls are TRBV4-1 and TRBJ2-1, with D possibly called TRBD1 or TRBD2 (6 bases each). Deletions cut 4 bases from V and 6 bases from J, with 25 bases between. Germline CDR1 is MGHRA and CDR2 is YSYEKL. The CDR3 has 18 amino acids. The CDR3 spells CASSRLGSRSSGANEQFF. CDR3 bases: TGCGCCAGCAGCCGATTAGGGAGTCGATCCTCGGGGGCCAATGAGCAGTTCTTC.

This chain links TRBV6-5 with TRBJ2-1; TRBD2 agrees at 8 bases. V was clipped by 6 bases and J by 4 bases; unmatched bases: 8. This CDR3 region has 15 residues. Germline V lookup: CDR1 MNHEY, CDR2 SVGAGI. CDR3 DNA sequence: TGTGCCAGCAGAAAACCGGGAGGGGGTTACAATGAGCAGTTCTTC. This gives the protein CASRKPGGGYNEQFF.

J is TRBJ2-2 and V is TRBV10-2; 10 bases are a match to TRBD2. The germline CDR1 and CDR2 sequences are WSHSY and SAAADI. V lost 1 base to trimming and J lost 5 bases; unmatched junction nucleotides: 4. The CDR3 runs 16 residues. The CDR3 DNA reads TGCGCCAGCAGTGAGTGGCTAGCGGGAGTGACCGGGGAGCTGTTTTTT. Its translation is CASSEWLAGVTGELFF.

This rearrangement joins TRBV29-1 to TRBJ2-3, with 10 bases aligning to TRBD1. Germline CDR1 is SQVTM and CDR2 is ANQGSEA. J gave up 1 base and V 7 bases, and 5 bases lay outside the gene matches. CDR3 length equals 14 residues. CDR3 nucleotides: TGCAGCGGCTGGGGGACAGGGGGCACAGATACGCAGTATTTT. It encodes CSGWGTGGTDTQYF.